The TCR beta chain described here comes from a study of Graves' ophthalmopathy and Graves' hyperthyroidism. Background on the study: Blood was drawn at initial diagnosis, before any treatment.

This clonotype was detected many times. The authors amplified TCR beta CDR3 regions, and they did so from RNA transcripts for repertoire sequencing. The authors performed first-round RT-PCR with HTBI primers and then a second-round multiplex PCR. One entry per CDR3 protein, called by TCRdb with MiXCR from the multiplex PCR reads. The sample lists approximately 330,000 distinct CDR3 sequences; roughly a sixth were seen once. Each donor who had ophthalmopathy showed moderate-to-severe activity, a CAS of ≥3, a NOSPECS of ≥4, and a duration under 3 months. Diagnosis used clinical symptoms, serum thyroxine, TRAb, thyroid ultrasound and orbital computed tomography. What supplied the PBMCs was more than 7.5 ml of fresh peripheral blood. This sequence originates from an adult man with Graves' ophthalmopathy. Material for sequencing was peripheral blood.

CDR3 coding DNA: TGTGCCAGCAGAACGAACAGCTATGGCTACACCTTC. Translation: CASRTNSYGYTF. The chain carries TRBV6-5 and TRBJ1-2, with D unclear. Trimming shortened V by 6 bases and J by 4 bases, and 9 bases separated the two germline ends. The CDR3 runs 12 residues. Germline loops: CDR1 MNHEY, CDR2 SVGAGI.